This TCR beta chain originates from a study of T cells in Graves' hyperthyroidism and ophthalmopathy. V was clipped by 6 bases and J by 6 bases, with 7 bases between them. CDR1 and CDR2 from the germline V gene are KGHDR and SFDVKD. This CDR3 spans 12 amino acids. Researchers took RNA transcripts and amplified the TCR beta CDR3 regions from them. A first-round RT-PCR of the TCR CDR3 used the HTBI primer set. One entry per CDR3 protein, called by TCRdb with MiXCR from the multiplex PCR reads. The sample has over 350,000 distinct CDR3 sequences; around 15% are singletons. This TCR was sampled from a man aged 50 to 60 with Graves' ophthalmopathy. The chain combines TRBV24-1 with TRBJ2-2; D might be TRBD2 (6 bases). Sequenced sample: blood. CDR3 protein: CATSWGAGELFF. The CDR3 region has the DNA TGTGCCACCAGTTGGGGGGCCGGGGAGCTGTTTTTT.